Listed below are T cell receptor beta chains from one sample, sequenced in a study of stem cell transplantation in POMP-related autoinflammatory disease. Here immunoSEQ multiplex PCR was the method, and the copy in TCRdb shows in-frame clones only, minus some. The sample has some 69,000 clones, more than 75% seen once. Source: CD4+ T cells from PBMCs, taken after stem cell transplantation. The receptors come from a human patient with POMP-related autoinflammation and immune dysregulation (PRAID). Some T cells may trace back to the graft donor. Both conserved end residues are part of each CDR3. The D gene is left open where the match is weak.

d_gene | j_gene | v_gene | CDR3aa
- | TRBJ1-3 | TRBV10-3 | CAISEGTDSGNTIYF
TRBD1 | TRBJ2-5 | TRBV5-1 | CASSVSGGRPKYF
- | TRBJ2-5 | TRBV2 | CATPLGARETQYF
- | TRBJ2-2 | TRBV10-1 | CASTAETDNTGELFF
TRBD1 | TRBJ2-2 | TRBV19 | CASTENIGQGPTGELFF
- | TRBJ1-3 | TRBV9 | CASSVALLDSSGNTIYF
- | TRBJ1-2 | TRBV6-5 | CASRALGVEGYGYTF
TRBD2 | TRBJ2-5 | TRBV7-2 | CASRRLAGQETQYF
- | TRBJ2-3 | TRBV6-5 | CASSAATDTQYF
- | TRBJ1-2 | TRBV5-1 | CASTQTTFNGEYTF
- | TRBJ2-7 | TRBV27 | CAREPSPGRRAYEQYF
TRBD1 | TRBJ2-2 | TRBV10-3 | CAISASGQGRTGELFF
TRBD2 | TRBJ2-3 | TRBV28 | CASSFGPGLAGGRGTQYF
- | TRBJ2-3 | TRBV3-1/TRBV3-2 | CASSQDARLRADTQYF
- | TRBJ1-6 | TRBV6-7 | CAKIQGPSPLHF
TRBD2 | TRBJ2-5 | TRBV19 | CASSSGLASWASQETQYF
- | TRBJ2-7 | TRBV5-1 | CASSLPRTGNKNEQYF
- | TRBJ2-3 | TRBV7-9 | CASSLGQDLLTTDTQYF
- | TRBJ2-1 | TRBV18 | CASSPPRGRFSEQFF
TRBD2 | TRBJ2-3 | TRBV7-6 | CASSSLLAGELDTQYF
- | TRBJ1-2 | TRBV9 | CASSSTQGHQNYGYTF
- | TRBJ1-2 | TRBV6-5 | CASSYQGGYTF
- | TRBJ1-1 | TRBV6-5 | CATSAGLPNTEAFF
- | TRBJ1-1 | TRBV5-1 | CASSSGTADPEAFF
TRBD1 | TRBJ1-2 | TRBV28 | CASSPSGQGGYTF
- | TRBJ2-7 | TRBV5-1 | CASSLARTRAVVQYF
- | TRBJ1-2 | TRBV7-2 | CAEGEAGYTF
TRBD1 | TRBJ1-5 | TRBV5-1 | CASSLGQGASQPQHF
TRBD1 | TRBJ2-2 | TRBV19 | CASSSTGFVNTGELFF
- | TRBJ2-1 | TRBV11-3 | CASSLGGRGHYNEQFF
- | TRBJ2-1 | TRBV19 | CASRARSSYNEQFF
- | TRBJ1-5 | TRBV19 | CASSILLSNNQPQHF
- | TRBJ1-6 | TRBV5-1 | CASSLAPPSSQGNSPLHF
- | TRBJ1-2 | TRBV5-1 | CASSLADRRAANYGYTF
TRBD2 | TRBJ2-2 | TRBV19 | CASRTSGGIGELFF
- | TRBJ2-5 | TRBV21-1 | CASSKAYRESQETQYF
TRBD1 | TRBJ2-5 | TRBV30 | CAWVTGTGSQETQYF
- | TRBJ2-1 | TRBV18 | CASSRTLGGDEQFF
- | TRBJ1-6 | TRBV6-5 | CASRYVVGSDSPLHF
- | TRBJ2-1 | TRBV5-4 | CASSLGAPSYNEQFF
- | TRBJ2-7 | TRBV5-1 | CASSRGHYEQYF
- | TRBJ2-1 | TRBV6-5 | CASRTSWNGNEQFF
TRBD2 | TRBJ2-7 | TRBV6-5 | CASSSTSGRGGNEQYF
- | TRBJ2-6 | TRBV6-2/TRBV6-3 | CASSYRVSRRAGANVLTF
- | TRBJ2-7 | TRBV6-5 | CASSLWGLSDGAQYF
- | TRBJ2-5 | TRBV15 | CATSRDRGQETQYF
- | TRBJ2-5 | TRBV28 | CASRAQQETQYF
- | TRBJ1-6 | TRBV2 | CASSDLSSYNSPLHF
TRBD1 | TRBJ1-5 | TRBV28 | CASSLNRGYSNQPQHF
- | TRBJ1-2 | TRBV28 | CASSLLPPDPNGYTF
TRBD1 | TRBJ2-7 | TRBV18 | CASSPRTGTASYEQYF
TRBD2 | TRBJ2-2 | TRBV11-3 | CASSTSGNTGELFF
TRBD2 | TRBJ2-5 | TRBV9 | CASSVATSGGEETQYF
TRBD2 | TRBJ2-5 | TRBV7-9 | CASRGPGTSGQTQYF
- | TRBJ2-3 | TRBV19 | CASSRLEADTQYF
- | TRBJ2-7 | TRBV7-6 | CASSYQGTATYEQYF
- | TRBJ1-2 | TRBV28 | CASSPGPSYGYTF